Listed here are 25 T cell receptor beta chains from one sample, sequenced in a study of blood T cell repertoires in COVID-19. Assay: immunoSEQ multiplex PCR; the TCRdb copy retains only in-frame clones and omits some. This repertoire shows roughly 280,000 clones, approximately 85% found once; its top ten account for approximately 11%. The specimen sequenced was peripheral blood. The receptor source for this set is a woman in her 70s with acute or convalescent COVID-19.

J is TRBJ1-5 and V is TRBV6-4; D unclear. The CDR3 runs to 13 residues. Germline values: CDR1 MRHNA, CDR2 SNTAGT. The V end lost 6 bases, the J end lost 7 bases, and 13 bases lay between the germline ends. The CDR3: CASSPDLGQPQHF. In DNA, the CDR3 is TGTGCCAGCAGCCCAGATTTGGGCCAGCCCCAGCATTTT.

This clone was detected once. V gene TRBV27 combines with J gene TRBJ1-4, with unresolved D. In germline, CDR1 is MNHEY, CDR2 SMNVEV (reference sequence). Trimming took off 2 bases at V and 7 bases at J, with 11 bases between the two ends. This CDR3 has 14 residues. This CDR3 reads CASSLRGLGEKLFF. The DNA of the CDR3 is TGTGCCAGCAGTTTAAGAGGGCTTGGTGAAAAACTGTTTTTT.

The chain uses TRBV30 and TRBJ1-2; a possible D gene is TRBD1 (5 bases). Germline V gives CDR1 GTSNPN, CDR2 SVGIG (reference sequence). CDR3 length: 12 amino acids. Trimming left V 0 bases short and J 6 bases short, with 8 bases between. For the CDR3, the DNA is TGTGCCTGGAGTGTACAGGTACATGGCTACACCTTC. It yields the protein CAWSVQVHGYTF. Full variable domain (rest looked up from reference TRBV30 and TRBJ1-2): SQTIHQWPATLVQPVGSPLSLECTVEGTSNPNLYWYRQAAGRGLQLLFYSVGIGQISSEVPQNLSASRPQDRQFILSSKKLLLSDSGFYLCAWSVQVHGYTFGSGTRLTVV.

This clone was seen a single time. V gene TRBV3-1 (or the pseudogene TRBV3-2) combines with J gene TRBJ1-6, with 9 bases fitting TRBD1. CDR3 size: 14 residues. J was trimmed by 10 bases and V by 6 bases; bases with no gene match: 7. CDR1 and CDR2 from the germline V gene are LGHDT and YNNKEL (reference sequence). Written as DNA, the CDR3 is TGTGCCAGCAGGAGGGGACAGGGTGGCTCACCCCTCCACTTT. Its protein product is CASRRGQGGSPLHF.

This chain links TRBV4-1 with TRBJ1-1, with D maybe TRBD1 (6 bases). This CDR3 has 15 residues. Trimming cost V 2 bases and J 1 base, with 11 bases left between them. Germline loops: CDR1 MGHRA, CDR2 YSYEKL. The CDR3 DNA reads TGCGCCAGCAGCCAATCAGGACAGACGAACACTGAAGCTTTCTTT. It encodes CASSQSGQTNTEAFF.

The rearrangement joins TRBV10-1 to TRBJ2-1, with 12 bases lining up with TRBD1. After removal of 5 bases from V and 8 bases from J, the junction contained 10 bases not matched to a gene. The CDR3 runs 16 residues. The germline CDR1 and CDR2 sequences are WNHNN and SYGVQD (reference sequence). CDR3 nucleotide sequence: TGCGCCAGCAGTAAATTCGGGACAGGGGGCTCGGATGAGCAGTTCTTC. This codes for CASSKFGTGGSDEQFF.

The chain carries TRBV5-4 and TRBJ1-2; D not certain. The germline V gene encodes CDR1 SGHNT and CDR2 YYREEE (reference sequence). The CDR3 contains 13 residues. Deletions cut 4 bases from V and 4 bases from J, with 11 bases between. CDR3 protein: CASSNTASYGYTF. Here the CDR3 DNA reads TGTGCCAGCAGCAATACAGCATCCTATGGCTACACCTTC.

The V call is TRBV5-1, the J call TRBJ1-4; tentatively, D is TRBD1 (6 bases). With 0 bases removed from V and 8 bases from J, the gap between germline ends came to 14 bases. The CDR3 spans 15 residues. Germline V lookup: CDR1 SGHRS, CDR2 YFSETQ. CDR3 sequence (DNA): TGCGCCAGCAGCTTGGTATTGGGGCAGGGGGAAAAACTGTTTTTT. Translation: CASSLVLGQGEKLFF.

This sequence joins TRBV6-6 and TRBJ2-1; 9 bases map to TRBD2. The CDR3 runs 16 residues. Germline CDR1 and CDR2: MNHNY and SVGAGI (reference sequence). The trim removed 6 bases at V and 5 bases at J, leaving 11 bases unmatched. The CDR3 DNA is TGTGCCAGCAGCCGAGGGACTAGCCCATACAACAATGAGCAGTTCTTC. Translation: CASSRGTSPYNNEQFF.

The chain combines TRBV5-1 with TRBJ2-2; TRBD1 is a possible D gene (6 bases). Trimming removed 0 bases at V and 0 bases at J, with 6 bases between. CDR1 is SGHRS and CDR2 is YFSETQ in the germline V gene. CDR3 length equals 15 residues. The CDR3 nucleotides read TGCGCCAGCAGCTTGGGGACAGCGAACACCGGGGAGCTGTTTTTT. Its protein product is CASSLGTANTGELFF.

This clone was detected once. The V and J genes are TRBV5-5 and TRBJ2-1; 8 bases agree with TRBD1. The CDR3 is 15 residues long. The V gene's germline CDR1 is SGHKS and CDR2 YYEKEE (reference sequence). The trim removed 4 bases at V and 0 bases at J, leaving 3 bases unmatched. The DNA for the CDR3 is TGTGCCAGCAGCAGTACAGGGGGCTCCTACAATGAGCAGTTCTTC. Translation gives CASSSTGGSYNEQFF. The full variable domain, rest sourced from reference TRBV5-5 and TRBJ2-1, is DAGVTQSPTHLIKTRGQQVTLRCSPISGHKSVSWYQQVLGQGPQFIFQYYEKEERGRGNFPDRFSARQFPNYSSELNVNALLLGDSALYLCASSSTGGSYNEQFFGPGTRLTVL.

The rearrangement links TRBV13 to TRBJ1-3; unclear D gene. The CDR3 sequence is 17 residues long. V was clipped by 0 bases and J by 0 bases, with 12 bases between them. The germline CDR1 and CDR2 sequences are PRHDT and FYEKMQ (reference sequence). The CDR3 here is CASSLGAGQVSGNTIYF. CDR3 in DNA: TGTGCCAGCAGCTTAGGGGCAGGTCAAGTCTCTGGAAACACCATATATTTT.

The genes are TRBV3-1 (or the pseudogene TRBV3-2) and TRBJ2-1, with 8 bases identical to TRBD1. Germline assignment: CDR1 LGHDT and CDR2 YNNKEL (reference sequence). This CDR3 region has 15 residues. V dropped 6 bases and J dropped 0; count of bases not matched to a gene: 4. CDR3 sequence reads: CASRPDRGSYNEQFF. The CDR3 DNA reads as TGTGCCAGCAGACCTGACAGGGGCTCCTACAATGAGCAGTTCTTC.

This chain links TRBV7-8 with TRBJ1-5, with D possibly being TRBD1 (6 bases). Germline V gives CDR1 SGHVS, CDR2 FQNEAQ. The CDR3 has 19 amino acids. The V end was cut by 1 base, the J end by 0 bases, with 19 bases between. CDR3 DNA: TGTGCCAGCAGCTTAGGGGGTCAGGGGAGAAAATATAGCAATCAGCCCCAGCATTTT. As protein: CASSLGGQGRKYSNQPQHF.

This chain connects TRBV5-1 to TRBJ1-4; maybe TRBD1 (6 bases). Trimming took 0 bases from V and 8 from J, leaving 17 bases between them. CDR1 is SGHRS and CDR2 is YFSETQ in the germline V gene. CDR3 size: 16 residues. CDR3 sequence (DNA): TGCGCCAGCAGCTTGGCGGGGGGCAACCGACCGGAAAAACTGTTTTTT. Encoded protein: CASSLAGGNRPEKLFF. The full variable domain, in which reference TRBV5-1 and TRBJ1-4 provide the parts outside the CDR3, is KAGVTQTPRYLIKTRGQQVTLSCSPISGHRSVSWYQQTPGQGLQFLFEYFSETQRNKGNFPGRFSGRQFSNSRSEMNVSTLELGDSALYLCASSLAGGNRPEKLFFGSGTQLSVL.

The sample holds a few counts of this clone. The CDR3 loop reads CSVPNEGRQVTGELFF. CDR3 nucleotide sequence: TGCAGCGTTCCGAACGAAGGGCGACAGGTCACCGGGGAGCTGTTTTTT. The gene calls are TRBV29-1 and TRBJ2-2; tentative D call: TRBD1 (6 bases). The CDR3 consists of 16 residues. V lost 5 bases and J 4 bases, leaving 20 bases between the germline ends. CDR1 is SQVTM and CDR2 is ANQGSEA in the germline V gene.

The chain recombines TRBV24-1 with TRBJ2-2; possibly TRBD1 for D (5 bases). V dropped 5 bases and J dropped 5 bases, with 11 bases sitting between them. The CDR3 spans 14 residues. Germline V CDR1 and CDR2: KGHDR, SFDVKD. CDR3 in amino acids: CATSGGRPTGELFF. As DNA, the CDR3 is TGTGCCACCAGTGGGGGCAGGCCAACCGGGGAGCTGTTTTTT.

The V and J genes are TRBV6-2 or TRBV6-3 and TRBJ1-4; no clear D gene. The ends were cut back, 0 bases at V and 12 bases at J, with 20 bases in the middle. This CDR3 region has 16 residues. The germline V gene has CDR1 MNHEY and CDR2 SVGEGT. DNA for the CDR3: TGTGCCAGCAGTTACTCGAGGCATCAGCCTGGATGGGAACTGTTTTTT. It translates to CASSYSRHQPGWELFF.

CDR3 nucleotides: TGTGCCAGCAGCCGGCGGGGGGCAGATACGCAGTATTTT. Translating gives CASSRRGADTQYF. This sequence joins TRBV3-1 (or the pseudogene TRBV3-2) and TRBJ2-3; 8 nucleotides line up with TRBD2. The V and J ends lost 4 bases and 4 bases, in that order; junction bases with no gene match: 1. Germline values: CDR1 LGHDT, CDR2 YNNKEL (reference sequence). The CDR3 contains 13 residues.

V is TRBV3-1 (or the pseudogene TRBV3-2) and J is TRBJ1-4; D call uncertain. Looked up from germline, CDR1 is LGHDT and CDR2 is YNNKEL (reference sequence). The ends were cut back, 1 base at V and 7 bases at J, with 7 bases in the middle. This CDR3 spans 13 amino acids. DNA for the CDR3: TGTGCCAGCAGCCAAGCCCCGAGTGAAAAACTGTTTTTT. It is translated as CASSQAPSEKLFF.

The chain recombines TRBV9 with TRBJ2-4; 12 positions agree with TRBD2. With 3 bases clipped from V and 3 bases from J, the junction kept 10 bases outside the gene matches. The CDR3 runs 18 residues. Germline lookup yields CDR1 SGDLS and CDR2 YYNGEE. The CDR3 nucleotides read TGTGCCAGCAGCGATAGTCTAGCGGGGGGGCCGGGCAAAAACATTCAGTACTTC. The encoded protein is CASSDSLAGGPGKNIQYF.

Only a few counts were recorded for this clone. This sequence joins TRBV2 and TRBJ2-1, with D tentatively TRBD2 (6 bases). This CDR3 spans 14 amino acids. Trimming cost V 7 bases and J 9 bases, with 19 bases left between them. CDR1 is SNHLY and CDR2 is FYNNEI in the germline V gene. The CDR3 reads CASMDYPPLAEQFF. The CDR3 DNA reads TGTGCCAGCATGGACTACCCTCCGCTCGCTGAGCAGTTCTTC.

The chain's CDR3 is CASSEDRGAYYGYTF. The CDR3 region has the DNA TGTGCCAGCAGTGAGGACAGGGGCGCTTACTATGGCTACACCTTC. The genes are TRBV6-1 and TRBJ1-2; 9 bases match TRBD1. Trimming took 3 bases from V and 3 from J; bases not matched to a gene: 5. The germline CDR1 and CDR2 sequences are MNHNS and SASEGT. The CDR3 covers 15 residues.

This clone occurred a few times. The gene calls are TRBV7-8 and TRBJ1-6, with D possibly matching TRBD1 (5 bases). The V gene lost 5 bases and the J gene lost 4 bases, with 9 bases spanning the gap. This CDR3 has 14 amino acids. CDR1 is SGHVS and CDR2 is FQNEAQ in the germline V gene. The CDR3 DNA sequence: TGTGCCAGCAGCCAGGCAGGGTATAATTCACCCCTCCACTTT. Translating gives CASSQAGYNSPLHF.

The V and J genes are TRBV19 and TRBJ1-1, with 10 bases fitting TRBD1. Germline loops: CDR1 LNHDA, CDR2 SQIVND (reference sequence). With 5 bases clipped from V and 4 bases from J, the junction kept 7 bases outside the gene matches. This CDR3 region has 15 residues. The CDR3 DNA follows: TGTGCCAGTAGTGCCCCGGGACAGGGGAGCACTGAAGCTTTCTTT. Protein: CASSAPGQGSTEAFF. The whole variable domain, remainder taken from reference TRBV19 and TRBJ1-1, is DGGITQSPKYLFRKEGQNVTLSCEQNLNHDAMYWYRQDPGQGLRLIYYSQIVNDFQKGDIAEGYSVSREKKESFPLTVTSAQKNPTAFYLCASSAPGQGSTEAFFGQGTRLTVV.